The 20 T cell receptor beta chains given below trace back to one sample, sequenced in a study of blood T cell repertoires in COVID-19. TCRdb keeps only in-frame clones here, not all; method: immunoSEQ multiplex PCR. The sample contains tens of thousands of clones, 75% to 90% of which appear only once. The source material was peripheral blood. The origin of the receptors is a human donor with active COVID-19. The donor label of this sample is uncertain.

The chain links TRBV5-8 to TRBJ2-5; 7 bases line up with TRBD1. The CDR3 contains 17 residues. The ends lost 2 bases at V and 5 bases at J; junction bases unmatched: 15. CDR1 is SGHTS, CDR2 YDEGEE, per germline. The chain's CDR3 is CASSFAVKGGTGETQYF. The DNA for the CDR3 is TGTGCCAGCAGCTTTGCAGTGAAAGGGGGCACGGGGGAGACCCAGTACTTC.

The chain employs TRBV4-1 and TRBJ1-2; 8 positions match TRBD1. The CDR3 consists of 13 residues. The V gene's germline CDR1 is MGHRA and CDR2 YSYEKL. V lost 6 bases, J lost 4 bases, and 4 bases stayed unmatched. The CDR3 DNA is TGCGCCAGCAGTCGGACAGGGCCCTATGGCTACACCTTC. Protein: CASSRTGPYGYTF.

DNA of the CDR3: TGTGCCGTATCACCGGGACAGGCTACGTACGAGCAGTACTTC. Translating it yields CAVSPGQATYEQYF. This sequence joins TRBV10-3 and TRBJ2-7; 8 nucleotides agree with TRBD1. The germline V gene encodes CDR1 ENHRY and CDR2 SYGVKD. J was trimmed by 4 bases and V by 11 bases; bases with no gene match: 13. This CDR3 is 14 amino acids long.

CDR3 in amino acids: CASSVPPTPKKTGGRTYEQYF. For the CDR3, the DNA is TGTGCCAGCAGCGTCCCTCCGACCCCAAAGAAGACAGGGGGCCGGACCTACGAGCAGTACTTC. The V and J genes are TRBV9 and TRBJ2-7; 10 nucleotides agree with TRBD1. CDR3 size: 21 residues. V lost 2 bases to trimming and J lost 2 bases; unmatched junction nucleotides: 22. Germline-derived CDR1 and CDR2 are SGDLS and YYNGEE.

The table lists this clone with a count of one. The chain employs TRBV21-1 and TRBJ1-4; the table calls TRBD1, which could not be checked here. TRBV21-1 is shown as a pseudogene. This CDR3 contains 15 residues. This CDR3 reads CASSKGAPSAEKLFF. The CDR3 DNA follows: TGTGCCAGCAGCAAAGGGGCTCCGAGTGCTGAAAAACTGTTTTTT.

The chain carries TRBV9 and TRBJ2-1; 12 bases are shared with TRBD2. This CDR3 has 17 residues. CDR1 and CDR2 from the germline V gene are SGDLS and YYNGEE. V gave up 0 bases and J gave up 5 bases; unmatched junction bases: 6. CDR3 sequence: CASSVAILAGGDNEQFF. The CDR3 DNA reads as TGTGCCAGCAGCGTAGCTATACTAGCGGGGGGTGACAATGAGCAGTTCTTC. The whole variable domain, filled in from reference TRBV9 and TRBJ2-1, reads DSGVTQTPKHLITATGQRVTLRCSPRSGDLSVYWYQQSLDQGLQFLIQYYNGEERAKGNILERFSAQQFPDLHSELNLSSLELGDSALYFCASSVAILAGGDNEQFFGPGTRLTVL.

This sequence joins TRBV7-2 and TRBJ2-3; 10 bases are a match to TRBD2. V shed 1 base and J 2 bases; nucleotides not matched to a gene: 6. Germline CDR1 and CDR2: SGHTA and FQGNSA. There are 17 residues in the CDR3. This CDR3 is CASSLVGSGGYTDTQYF. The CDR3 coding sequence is TGTGCCAGCAGCTTAGTAGGTAGCGGGGGGTACACAGATACGCAGTATTTT.

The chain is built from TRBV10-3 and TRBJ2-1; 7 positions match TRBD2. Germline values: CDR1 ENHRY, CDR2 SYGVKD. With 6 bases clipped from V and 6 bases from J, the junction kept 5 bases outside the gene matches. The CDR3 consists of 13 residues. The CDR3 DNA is TGTGCCATCAGGCCCGGGGAGGGCAATGAGCAGTTCTTC. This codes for CAIRPGEGNEQFF.

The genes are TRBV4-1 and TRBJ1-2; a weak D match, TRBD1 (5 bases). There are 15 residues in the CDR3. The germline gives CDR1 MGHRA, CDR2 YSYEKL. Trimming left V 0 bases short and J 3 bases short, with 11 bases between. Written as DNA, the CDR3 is TGCGCCAGCAGCCAAGAACTATCCAGGGACTATGGCTACACCTTC. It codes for CASSQELSRDYGYTF.

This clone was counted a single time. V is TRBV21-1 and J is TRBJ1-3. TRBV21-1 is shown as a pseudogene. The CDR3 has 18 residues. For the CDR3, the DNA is TGTGCCAGCAGCAAAGAGGTAGCGACGCGACTCTCTGGAAACACCATATATTTT. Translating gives CASSKEVATRLSGNTIYF.

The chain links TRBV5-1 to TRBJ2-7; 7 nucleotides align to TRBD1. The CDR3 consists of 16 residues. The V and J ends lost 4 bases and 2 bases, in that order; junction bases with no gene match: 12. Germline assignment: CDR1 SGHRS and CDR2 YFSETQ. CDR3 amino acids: CASSGTGQASTYEQYF. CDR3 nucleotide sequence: TGCGCCAGCAGCGGGACCGGACAGGCCTCTACCTACGAGCAGTACTTC.

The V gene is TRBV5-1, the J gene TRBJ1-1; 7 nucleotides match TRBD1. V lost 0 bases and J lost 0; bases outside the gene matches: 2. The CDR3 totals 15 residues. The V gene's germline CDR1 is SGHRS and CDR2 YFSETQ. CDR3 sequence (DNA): TGCGCCAGCAGCTTGGCCAGGGGGATGAACACTGAAGCTTTCTTT. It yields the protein CASSLARGMNTEAFF.

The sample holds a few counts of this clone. The CDR3 DNA sequence: TGTGCCAGCAGCCCCAGACAGGGATACTTGGGGCCCCAGCATTTT. Protein sequence: CASSPRQGYLGPQHF. This rearrangement joins TRBV27 to TRBJ1-5; 7 bases line up with TRBD1. Germline loops: CDR1 MNHEY, CDR2 SMNVEV (reference sequence). J was trimmed by 9 bases and V by 6 bases; bases with no gene match: 14. The CDR3 sequence is 15 residues long.

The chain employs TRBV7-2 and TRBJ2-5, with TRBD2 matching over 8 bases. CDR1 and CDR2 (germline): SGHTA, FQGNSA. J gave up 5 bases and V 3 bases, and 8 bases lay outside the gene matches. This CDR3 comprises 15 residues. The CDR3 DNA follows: TGTGCCAGCAGCTTTAGCGGGGTGGGCGGGGAGACCCAGTACTTC. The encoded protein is CASSFSGVGGETQYF.

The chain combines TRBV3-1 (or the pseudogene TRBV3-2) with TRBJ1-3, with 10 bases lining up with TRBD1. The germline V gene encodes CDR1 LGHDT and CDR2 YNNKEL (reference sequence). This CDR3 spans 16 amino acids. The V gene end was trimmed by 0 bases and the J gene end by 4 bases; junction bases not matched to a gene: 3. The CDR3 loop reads CASSQEDRGSGNTIYF. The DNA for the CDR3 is TGTGCCAGCAGCCAAGAGGACAGGGGGTCCGGAAACACCATATATTTT.

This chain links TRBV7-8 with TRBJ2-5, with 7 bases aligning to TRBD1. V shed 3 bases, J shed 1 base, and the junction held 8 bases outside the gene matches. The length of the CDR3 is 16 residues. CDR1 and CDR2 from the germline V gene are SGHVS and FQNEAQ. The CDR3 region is CASSFTGATFQETQYF. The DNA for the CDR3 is TGTGCCAGCAGCTTCACAGGGGCTACCTTCCAAGAGACCCAGTACTTC.

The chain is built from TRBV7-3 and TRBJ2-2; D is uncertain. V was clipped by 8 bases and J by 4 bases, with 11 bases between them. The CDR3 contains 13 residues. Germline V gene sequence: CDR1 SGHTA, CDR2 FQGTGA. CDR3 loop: CASGISPTGELFF. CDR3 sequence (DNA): TGTGCCAGCGGCATCTCCCCCACCGGGGAGCTGTTTTTT.

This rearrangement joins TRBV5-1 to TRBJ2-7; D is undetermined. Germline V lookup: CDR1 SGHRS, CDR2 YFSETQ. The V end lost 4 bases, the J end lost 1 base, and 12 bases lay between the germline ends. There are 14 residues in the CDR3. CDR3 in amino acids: CASSRGASSYEQYF. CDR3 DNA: TGCGCCAGCAGCCGCGGAGCGAGTTCCTACGAGCAGTACTTC.

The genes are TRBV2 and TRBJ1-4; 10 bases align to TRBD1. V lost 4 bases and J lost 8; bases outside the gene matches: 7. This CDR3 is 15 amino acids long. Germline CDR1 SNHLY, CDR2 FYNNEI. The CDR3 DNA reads TGTGCCAGCAGTGCGGAGACAGGGGGCCGGGAAAAACTGTTTTTT. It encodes CASSAETGGREKLFF.

In nucleotides, the CDR3 is TGTGCCAGCAGCTTAGAGAGAAACTATGGCTACACCTTC. This gives the protein CASSLERNYGYTF. The chain combines TRBV11-2 with TRBJ1-2; D uncertain. The CDR3 contains 13 residues. Trimming shortened V by 0 bases and J by 2 bases, and 4 bases separated the two germline ends. Germline assignment: CDR1 SGHAT and CDR2 FQNNGV.